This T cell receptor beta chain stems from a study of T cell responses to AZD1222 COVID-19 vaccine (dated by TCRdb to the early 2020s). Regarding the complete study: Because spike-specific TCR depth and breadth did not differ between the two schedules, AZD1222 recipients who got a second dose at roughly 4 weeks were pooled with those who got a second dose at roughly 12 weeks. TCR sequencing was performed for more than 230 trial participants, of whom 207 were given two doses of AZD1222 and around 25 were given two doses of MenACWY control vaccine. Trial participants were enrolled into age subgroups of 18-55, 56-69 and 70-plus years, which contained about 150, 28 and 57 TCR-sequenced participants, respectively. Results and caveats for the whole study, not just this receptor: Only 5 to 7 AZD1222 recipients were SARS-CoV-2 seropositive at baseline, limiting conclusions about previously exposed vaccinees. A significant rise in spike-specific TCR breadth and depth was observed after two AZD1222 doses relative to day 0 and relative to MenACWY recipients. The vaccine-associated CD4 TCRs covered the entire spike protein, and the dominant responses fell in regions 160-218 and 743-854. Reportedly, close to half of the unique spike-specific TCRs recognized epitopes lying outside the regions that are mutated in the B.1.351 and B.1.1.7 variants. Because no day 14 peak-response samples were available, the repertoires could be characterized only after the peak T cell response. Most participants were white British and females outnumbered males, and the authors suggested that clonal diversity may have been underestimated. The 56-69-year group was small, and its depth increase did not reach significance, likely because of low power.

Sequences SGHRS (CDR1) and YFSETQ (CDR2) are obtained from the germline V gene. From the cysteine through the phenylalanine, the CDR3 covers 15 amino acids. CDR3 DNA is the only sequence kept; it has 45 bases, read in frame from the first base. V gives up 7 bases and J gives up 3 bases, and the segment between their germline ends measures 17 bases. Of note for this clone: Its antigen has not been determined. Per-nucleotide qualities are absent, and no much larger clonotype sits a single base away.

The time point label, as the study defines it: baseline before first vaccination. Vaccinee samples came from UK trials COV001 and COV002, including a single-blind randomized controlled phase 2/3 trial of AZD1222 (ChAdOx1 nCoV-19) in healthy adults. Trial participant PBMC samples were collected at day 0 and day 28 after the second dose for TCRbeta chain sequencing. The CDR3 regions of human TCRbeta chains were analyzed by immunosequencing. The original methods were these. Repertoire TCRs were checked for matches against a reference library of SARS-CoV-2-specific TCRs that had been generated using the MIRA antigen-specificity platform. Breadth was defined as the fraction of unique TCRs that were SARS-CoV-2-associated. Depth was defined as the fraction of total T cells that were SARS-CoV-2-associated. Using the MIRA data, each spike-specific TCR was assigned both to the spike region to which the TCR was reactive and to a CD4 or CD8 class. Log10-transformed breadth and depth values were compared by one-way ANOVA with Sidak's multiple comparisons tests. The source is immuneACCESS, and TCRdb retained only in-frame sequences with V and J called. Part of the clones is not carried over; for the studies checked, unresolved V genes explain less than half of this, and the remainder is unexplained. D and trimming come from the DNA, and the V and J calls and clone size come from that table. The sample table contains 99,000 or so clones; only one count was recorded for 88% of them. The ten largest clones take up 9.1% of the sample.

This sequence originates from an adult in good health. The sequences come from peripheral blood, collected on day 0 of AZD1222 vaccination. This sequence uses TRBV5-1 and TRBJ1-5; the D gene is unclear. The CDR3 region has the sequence CASAAEGGINQPQHF. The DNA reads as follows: TGCGCCAGCGCGGCGGAGGGAGGAATCAATCAGCCCCAGCATTTT.